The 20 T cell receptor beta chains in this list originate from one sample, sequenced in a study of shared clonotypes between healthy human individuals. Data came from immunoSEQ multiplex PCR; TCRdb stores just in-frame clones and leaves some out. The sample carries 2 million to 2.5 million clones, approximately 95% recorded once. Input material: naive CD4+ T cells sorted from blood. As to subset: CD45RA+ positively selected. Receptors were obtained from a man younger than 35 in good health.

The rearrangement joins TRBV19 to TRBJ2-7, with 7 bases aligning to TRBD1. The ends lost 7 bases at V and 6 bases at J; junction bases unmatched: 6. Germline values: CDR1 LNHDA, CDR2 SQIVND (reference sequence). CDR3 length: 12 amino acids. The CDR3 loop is CASKEQGREQYF. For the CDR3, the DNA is TGTGCCAGTAAGGAACAGGGGCGCGAGCAGTACTTC.

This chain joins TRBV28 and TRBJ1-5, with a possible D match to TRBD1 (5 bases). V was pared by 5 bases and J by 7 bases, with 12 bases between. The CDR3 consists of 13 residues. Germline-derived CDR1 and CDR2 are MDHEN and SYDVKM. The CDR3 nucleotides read TGTGCCAGCAGTCCCGGGGGTTTGCAGCCCCAGCATTTT. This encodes CASSPGGLQPQHF.

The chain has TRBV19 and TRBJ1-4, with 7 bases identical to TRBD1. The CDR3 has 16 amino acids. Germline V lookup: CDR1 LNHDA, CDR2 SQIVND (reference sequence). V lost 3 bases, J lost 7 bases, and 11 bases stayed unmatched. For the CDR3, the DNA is TGTGCCAGTAGTATGAAGGCGGGACAGTCAAGTGAAAAACTGTTTTTT. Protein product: CASSMKAGQSSEKLFF.

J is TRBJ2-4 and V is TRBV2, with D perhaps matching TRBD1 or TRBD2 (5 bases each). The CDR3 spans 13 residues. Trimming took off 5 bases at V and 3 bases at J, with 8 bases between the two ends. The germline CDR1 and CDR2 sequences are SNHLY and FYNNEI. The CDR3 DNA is TGTGCCAGCAGTAGGGACGTCAAAAACATTCAGTACTTC. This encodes CASSRDVKNIQYF. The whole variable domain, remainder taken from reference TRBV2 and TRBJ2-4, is EPEVTQTPSHQVTQMGQEVILRCVPISNHLYFYWYRQILGQKVEFLVSFYNNEISEKSEIFDDQFSVERPDGSNFTLKIRSTKLEDSAMYFCASSRDVKNIQYFGAGTRLSVL.

CDR3 sequence reads: CATSRDTSYSNQPQHF. In DNA, the CDR3 is TGTGCCACCAGCAGAGATACCAGTTATAGCAATCAGCCCCAGCATTTT. This chain connects TRBV15 to TRBJ1-5, with unresolved D. In germline, CDR1 is LNHNV, CDR2 YYDKDF (reference sequence). This CDR3 has 16 amino acids. The germline V and J ends were trimmed by 0 bases and 0 bases, with 9 bases remaining between them.

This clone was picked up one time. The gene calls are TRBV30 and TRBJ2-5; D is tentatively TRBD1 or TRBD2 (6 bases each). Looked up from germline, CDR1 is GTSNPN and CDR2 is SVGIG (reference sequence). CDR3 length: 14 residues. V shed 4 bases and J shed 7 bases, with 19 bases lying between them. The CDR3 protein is CAWNSGAALGTQYF. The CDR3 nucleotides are TGTGCCTGGAACTCGGGGGCCGCCCTTGGGACCCAGTACTTC.

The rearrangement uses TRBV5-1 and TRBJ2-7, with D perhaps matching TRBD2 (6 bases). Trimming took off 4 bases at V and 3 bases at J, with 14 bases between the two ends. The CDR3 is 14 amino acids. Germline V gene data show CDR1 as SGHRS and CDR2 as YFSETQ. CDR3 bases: TGCGCCAGCAGCACCGGGACTTCCCGCTACGAGCAGTACTTC. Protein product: CASSTGTSRYEQYF.

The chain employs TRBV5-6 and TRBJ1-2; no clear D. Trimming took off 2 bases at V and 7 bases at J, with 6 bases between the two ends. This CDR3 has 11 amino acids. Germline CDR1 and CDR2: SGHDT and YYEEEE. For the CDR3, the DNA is TGTGCCAGCAGCTTTGAGTCTGGCTACACCTTC. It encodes CASSFESGYTF.

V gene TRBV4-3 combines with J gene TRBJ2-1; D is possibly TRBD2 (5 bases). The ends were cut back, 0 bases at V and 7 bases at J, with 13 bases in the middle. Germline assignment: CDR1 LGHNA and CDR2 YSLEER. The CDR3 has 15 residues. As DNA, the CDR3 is TGCGCCAGCAGCCAAGAACTAGAGGTTTTGAATGAGCAGTTCTTC. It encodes CASSQELEVLNEQFF.

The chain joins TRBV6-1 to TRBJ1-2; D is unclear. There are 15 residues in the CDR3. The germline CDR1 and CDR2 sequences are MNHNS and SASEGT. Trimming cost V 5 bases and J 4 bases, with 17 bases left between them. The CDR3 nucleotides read TGTGCCAGCAGTATGGAACCTAGGTCCCTCTATGGCTACACCTTC. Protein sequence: CASSMEPRSLYGYTF.

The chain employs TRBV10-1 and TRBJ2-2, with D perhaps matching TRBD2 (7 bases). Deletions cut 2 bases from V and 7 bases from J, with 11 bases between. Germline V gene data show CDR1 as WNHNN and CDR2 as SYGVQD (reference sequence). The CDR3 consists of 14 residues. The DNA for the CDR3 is TGCGCCAGCAGTGAGGCGGGGGCGAGCGGGGAGCTGTTTTTT. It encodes CASSEAGASGELFF.

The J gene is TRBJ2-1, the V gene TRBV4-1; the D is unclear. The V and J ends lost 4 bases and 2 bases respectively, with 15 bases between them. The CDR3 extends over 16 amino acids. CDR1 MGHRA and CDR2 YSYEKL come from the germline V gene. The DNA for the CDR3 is TGCGCCAGCAGCCCCTTAGAGACCCAAACCTACAATGAGCAGTTCTTC. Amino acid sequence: CASSPLETQTYNEQFF.

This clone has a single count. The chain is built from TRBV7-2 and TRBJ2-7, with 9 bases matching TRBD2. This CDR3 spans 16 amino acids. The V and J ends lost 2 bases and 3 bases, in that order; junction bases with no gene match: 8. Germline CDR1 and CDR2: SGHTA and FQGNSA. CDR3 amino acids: CASSLNGLAFNYEQYF. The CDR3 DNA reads TGTGCCAGCAGCTTAAACGGACTAGCGTTCAACTACGAGCAGTACTTC.

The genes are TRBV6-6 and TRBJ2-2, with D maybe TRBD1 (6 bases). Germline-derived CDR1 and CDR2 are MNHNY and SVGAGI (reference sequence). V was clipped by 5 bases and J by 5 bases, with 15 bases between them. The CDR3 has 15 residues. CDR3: CASSTTGIGTGELFF. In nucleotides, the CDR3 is TGTGCCAGCAGTACCACAGGGATAGGAACCGGGGAGCTGTTTTTT.

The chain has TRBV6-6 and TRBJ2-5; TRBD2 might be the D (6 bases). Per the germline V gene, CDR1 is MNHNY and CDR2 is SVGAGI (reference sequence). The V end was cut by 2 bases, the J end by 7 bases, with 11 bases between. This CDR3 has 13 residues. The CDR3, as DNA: TGTGCCAGCAGTTACAGTCTGGGGGGGACCCAGTACTTC. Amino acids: CASSYSLGGTQYF.

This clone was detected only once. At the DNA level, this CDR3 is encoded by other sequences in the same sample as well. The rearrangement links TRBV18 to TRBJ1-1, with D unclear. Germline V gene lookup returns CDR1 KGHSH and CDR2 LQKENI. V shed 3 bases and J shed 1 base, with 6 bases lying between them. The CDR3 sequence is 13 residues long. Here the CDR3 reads CASSPLGNTEAFF. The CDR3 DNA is TGTGCCAGCTCACCCCTTGGGAACACTGAAGCTTTCTTT.

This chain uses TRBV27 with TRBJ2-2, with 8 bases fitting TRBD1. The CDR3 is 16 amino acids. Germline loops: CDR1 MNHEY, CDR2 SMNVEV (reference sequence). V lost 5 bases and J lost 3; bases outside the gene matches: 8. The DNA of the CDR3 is TGTGCCAGCAGTCCTCTGCAGGGGGCGGACACCGGGGAGCTGTTTTTT. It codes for CASSPLQGADTGELFF.

CDR3 coding DNA: TGCGCCAGCAGCCAAGGTTGGACGGCTAACTATGGCTACACCTTC. Translated, it gives CASSQGWTANYGYTF. The V call is TRBV4-3, the J call TRBJ1-2, with D unresolved. V gave up 1 base and J gave up 0 bases, with 9 bases separating them. Germline values: CDR1 LGHNA, CDR2 YSLEER. This CDR3 is 15 amino acids long.

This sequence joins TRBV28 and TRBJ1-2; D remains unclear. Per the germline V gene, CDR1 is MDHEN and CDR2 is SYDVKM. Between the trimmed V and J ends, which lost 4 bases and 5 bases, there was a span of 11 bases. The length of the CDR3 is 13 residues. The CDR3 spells CASSYQTGYGYTF. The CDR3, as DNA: TGTGCCAGCAGTTACCAAACGGGGTATGGCTACACCTTC.

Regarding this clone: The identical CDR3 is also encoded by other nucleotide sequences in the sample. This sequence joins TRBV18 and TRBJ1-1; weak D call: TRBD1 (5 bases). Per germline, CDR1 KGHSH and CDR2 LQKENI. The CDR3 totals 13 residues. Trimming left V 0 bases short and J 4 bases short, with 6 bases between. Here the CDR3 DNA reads TGTGCCAGCTCACCACCTGGGGGCACTGAAGCTTTCTTT. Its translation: CASSPPGGTEAFF.